These T cell receptor beta chains were read from a single sample in a study of OX40 agonist ivuxolimab in advanced cancers. Sequencing used immunoSEQ multiplex PCR; TCRdb keeps in-frame clones, though not all of them. The table lists 30,000 to 45,000 clones, around 87% of them singletons, with approximately 33% in the top ten. The material sequenced was CD4+ or CD8+ T cells sorted from blood, taken in a trial of the OX40 agonist ivuxolimab. The receptors derive from an adult with an advanced solid tumor such as melanoma, head and neck, liver or kidney cancer. Each CDR3 is given with its conserved first and last residue. Fields, in order: clone size, J gene, D gene, V gene, CDR3 DNA, CDR3 protein. D genes are given only for firm matches. Clone size is stated in some rows and not others, as once, few, many or a class when expanded.

. | TRBJ2-7 | TRBD2 | TRBV5-4 | TGTGCCAGCAGCTTGGCCGGGACTAGCGGCTACGAGCAGTACTTC | CASSLAGTSGYEQYF
. | TRBJ2-3 | TRBD2 | TRBV28 | TGTGCCAGCAGTTCGCTAGCGGGAGGGCCTAGGGGCACAGATACGCAGTATTTT | CASSSLAGGPRGTDTQYF
. | TRBJ1-4 | . | TRBV11-2 | TGTGCCAGCAGCCTTCTAGTAAGGGCTAATGAAAAACTGTTTTTT | CASSLLVRANEKLFF
. | TRBJ1-5 | TRBD1 | TRBV19 | TGTGCCAGTAGTATGGTACAGGGGGGCTATAGCAATCAGCCCCAGCATTTT | CASSMVQGGYSNQPQHF
. | TRBJ2-5 | TRBD2 | TRBV7-8 | TGTGCCAGCAGCACCCGGACTAGCCTAAAGACCCAGTACTTC | CASSTRTSLKTQYF
. | TRBJ2-7 | . | TRBV7-2 | TGTGCCAGCAGCTTAATAGGAGAGCAGTACTTC | CASSLIGEQYF
. | TRBJ2-3 | TRBD1 | TRBV11-2 | TGTGCCAGCAGCTTCAGGGGGATCACAGATACGCAGTATTTT | CASSFRGITDTQYF
. | TRBJ2-4 | . | TRBV19 | TGTGCCAGTAGTATACTAGGCAGAGCCGAGTCAAACATTCAGTACTTC | CASSILGRAESNIQYF
once | TRBJ2-7 | . | TRBV27 | TGTGCCAGCAAGGGAGAACCCTCCTACGAGCAGTACTTC | CASKGEPSYEQYF
once | TRBJ2-3 | TRBD1 | TRBV28 | TGTGCCAGCAGTTTACAGGGGGCATCGGATACGCAGTATTTT | CASSLQGASDTQYF
. | TRBJ1-1 | . | TRBV7-3 | TGTGCCAGCAGCCTCTCGACAGATACTGAAGCTTTCTTT | CASSLSTDTEAFF
. | TRBJ2-7 | TRBD2 | TRBV4-2 | TGTGCCAGCAGCCAAGCGGGAGGAGGACCTGGGGGGGAGCAGTACTTC | CASSQAGGGPGGEQYF
. | TRBJ1-3 | . | TRBV5-1 | TGCGCCAGCAGCCGAGGAGAGTCTGGAAACACCATATATTTT | CASSRGESGNTIYF
once | TRBJ2-3 | TRBD2 | TRBV5-1 | TGCGCCAGCAGCTCAACTAGCGGGAGGGGTACGCAGTATTTT | CASSSTSGRGTQYF
. | TRBJ2-1 | TRBD2 | TRBV2 | TGTGCCAGCAGCCGGACTAGCTCCTACAATGAGCAGTTCTTC | CASSRTSSYNEQFF
. | TRBJ1-4 | TRBD1 | TRBV5-4 | TGTGCCAGCAGCTTCCCGCGACAGGGAGCTAATGAAAAACTGTTTTTT | CASSFPRQGANEKLFF
. | TRBJ1-1 | . | TRBV7-3 | TGTGCCAGCAGCTCGACCTCGGTGGGTGAAGCTTTCTTT | CASSSTSVGEAFF
. | TRBJ1-1 | . | TRBV11-2 | TGTGCCAGCAGCTTCAATTTGCACACTGAAGCTTTCTTT | CASSFNLHTEAFF
. | TRBJ2-1 | . | TRBV4-1 | TGCGCCAGCAGCCAAGTCGATCTAGGGTTCAGCTCCTACAATGAGCAGTTCTTC | CASSQVDLGFSSYNEQFF
. | TRBJ2-2 | . | TRBV9 | TGTGCCAGCAGCTCCCTCGGGTACACCGGGGAGCTGTTTTTT | CASSSLGYTGELFF
. | TRBJ2-3 | . | TRBV7-8 | TGTGCCAGCAGCCTAGAGACCAGAGATACGCAGTATTTT | CASSLETRDTQYF
. | TRBJ2-7 | TRBD2 | TRBV28 | TGTGCCAGCAGTTCCTCGGGACTAGCGGGGGTACCCTACGAGCAGTACTTC | CASSSSGLAGVPYEQYF
. | TRBJ2-2 | . | TRBV5-8 | TGTGCCAGCAGCTTGAAGGCTAGCCTCAACACCGGGGAGCTGTTTTTT | CASSLKASLNTGELFF
. | TRBJ1-1 | . | TRBV6-5 | TGTGCCAGCAGTTACTCGAGCGAAGATACTGAAGCTTTCTTT | CASSYSSEDTEAFF
. | TRBJ2-1 | . | TRBV5-4 | TGTGCCAGCAGCTTGCGTAGGACCAATGAGCAGTTCTTC | CASSLRRTNEQFF
. | TRBJ2-7 | TRBD1 | TRBV19 | TGTGCCAGTAGTGGGCAGGGGGCAAGCGAGCAGTACTTC | CASSGQGASEQYF
. | TRBJ1-4 | . | TRBV5-1 | TGCGCCAGCAGCTTGGAGCAGGTTATAGGCGCAACTAATGAAAAACTGTTTTTT | CASSLEQVIGATNEKLFF
once | TRBJ2-2 | TRBD1 | TRBV19 | TGTGCCAGTAGCCGTGGGACAGGGCGGACCGGGGAGCTGTTTTTT | CASSRGTGRTGELFF
. | TRBJ2-3 | TRBD2 | TRBV7-2 | TGTGCCAGCAGCTTAGACAGCGGGGGGGCAACAGATACGCAGTATTTT | CASSLDSGGATDTQYF
. | TRBJ1-1 | . | TRBV19 | TGTGCCAGTAGTATCGGTACTGTGTACACTGAAGCTTTCTTT | CASSIGTVYTEAFF
. | TRBJ1-1 | . | TRBV2 | TGTGCCAGCAGTGAACAGGTGAACACTGAAGCTTTCTTT | CASSEQVNTEAFF
. | TRBJ2-3 | TRBD1 | TRBV19 | TGTGCCAGTAGTCTCGGACAGGGGGCAACAGATACGCAGTATTTT | CASSLGQGATDTQYF
few | TRBJ2-5 | TRBD2 | TRBV27 | TGTGCCAGCAGTTTATCGCCCCTGACTAGCGGGAGAGGTAGCAGGGAGACCCAGTACTTC | CASSLSPLTSGRGSRETQYF
. | TRBJ2-2 | . | TRBV10-1 | TGCGCCAGCAGTGATCCGGCGGGGAACACCGGGGAGCTGTTTTTT | CASSDPAGNTGELFF
. | TRBJ1-4 | . | TRBV4-2 | TGTGCCAGCAGCCAAGATTATGGCAGCCGTAATGAAAAACTGTTTTTT | CASSQDYGSRNEKLFF
. | TRBJ2-7 | TRBD1 | TRBV29-1 | TGCAGCGTTGAAGCGGTCGGGACAGGGTCCTACGAGCAGTACTTC | CSVEAVGTGSYEQYF
. | TRBJ1-4 | . | TRBV5-4 | TGTGCCAGCAGCCCCAGACAGGAGGGGGAAAAACTGTTTTTT | CASSPRQEGEKLFF
. | TRBJ2-1 | TRBD2 | TRBV30 | TGTGCCTGGAGTGCCAGACTAGCGGGTGAGCAGTTCTTC | CAWSARLAGEQFF
. | TRBJ2-5 | . | TRBV7-9 | TGTGCCAGCAGCGACCGAGGGGTCGAGACCCAGTACTTC | CASSDRGVETQYF
. | TRBJ2-2 | . | TRBV19 | TGTGCCAGTAGTATCGGCTCCACCGGGGAGCTGTTTTTT | CASSIGSTGELFF
. | TRBJ2-1 | . | TRBV6-1 | TGTGCCAGCAGTGATACGCATGAGCAGTTCTTC | CASSDTHEQFF
. | TRBJ1-3 | TRBD1 | TRBV7-9 | TGTGCCAGCAGCCCACCGGACAGGGGTTCTGGAAACACCATATATTTT | CASSPPDRGSGNTIYF
. | TRBJ1-4 | . | TRBV9 | TGTGCCAGCAGCGGGAGGACTCCCGAAAAACTGTTTTTT | CASSGRTPEKLFF
. | TRBJ2-3 | TRBD2 | TRBV9 | TGTGCCAGCAGCGTTTCGCTAGCGGCGAGCACAGATACGCAGTATTTT | CASSVSLAASTDTQYF
. | TRBJ2-1 | TRBD1 | TRBV9 | TGTGCCAGCAGCGAGGGACAGAGCTCCTACAATGAGCAGTTCTTC | CASSEGQSSYNEQFF
. | TRBJ2-7 | . | TRBV7-9 | TGTGCCAGCAGCCCTGAAATCAACTACGAGCAGTACTTC | CASSPEINYEQYF
. | TRBJ2-7 | TRBD1 | TRBV6-1 | TGTGCCAGCAGACGGACAGGGATTGACGAGCAGTACTTC | CASRRTGIDEQYF